One and the same sample provided the 16 T cell receptor beta chains below, sequenced in a study of early T cells in non-severe SARS-CoV-2 infection. In TCRdb, the 5' RACE reads were re-called with MiXCR into one record per CDR3 protein. The sample carries about 84,000 distinct CDR3 sequences, 9% to 13% recorded once. Sequenced material: whole blood. All receptors come from an adult who was a healthcare worker with PCR-confirmed SARS-CoV-2 infection or an uninfected control (not recorded which).

There are a few counts of this clonotype. CDR3 bases: TGTGCCAGCACCACAGGGGCTAGCGGGGGTCATACGCAGTATTTT. This gives the protein CASTTGASGGHTQYF. V and J are TRBV28 and TRBJ2-3; TRBD2 aligns across 10 bases. The CDR3 spans 15 residues. The germline gives CDR1 MDHEN, CDR2 SYDVKM. The trim removed 7 bases at V and 7 bases at J, leaving 11 bases unmatched.

In this sample, this clonotype turned up many times. J is TRBJ1-2 and V is TRBV29-1; a weak D match, TRBD1 (5 bases). The V gene's germline CDR1 is SQVTM and CDR2 ANQGSEA. The V and J ends lost 1 base and 6 bases respectively, with 12 bases between them. The CDR3 sequence is 13 residues long. CDR3: CSVEGKGLHGYTF. CDR3 coding DNA: TGCAGCGTTGAAGGGAAGGGGTTGCATGGCTACACCTTC.

This clonotype was detected ten times or more. The V and J genes are TRBV6-5 and TRBJ2-7, with TRBD2 matching over 13 bases. V was pared by 4 bases and J by 4 bases, with 7 bases of the junction left unmatched. CDR3 length: 16 residues. Germline loops: CDR1 MNHEY, CDR2 SVGAGI. The CDR3 DNA reads TGTGCCAGCAGTTTTGGGACTAGCGGGGCACGGTACGAGCAGTACTTC. Its translation: CASSFGTSGARYEQYF.

This clonotype was detected many times. This chain uses TRBV27 with TRBJ1-5; 7 bases fit TRBD1. Losses at the gene ends were 0 bases for V and 0 bases for J; bases not matched to a gene: 5. The germline gives CDR1 MNHEY, CDR2 SMNVEV (reference sequence). The CDR3 spans 17 residues. CDR3 loop: CASSLSFRGSSNQPQHF. The CDR3, as DNA: TGTGCCAGCAGTTTATCCTTCAGGGGGTCTAGCAATCAGCCCCAGCATTTT.

J is TRBJ2-1 and V is TRBV14, with a weak D call TRBD2 (7 bases). Germline V lookup: CDR1 SGHDN, CDR2 FVKESK. The V and J ends lost 2 bases and 4 bases respectively, with 12 bases between them. The CDR3 runs to 15 residues. The CDR3 spells CASSQQGGGYNEQFF. DNA of the CDR3: TGTGCCAGCAGCCAACAGGGAGGGGGTTACAATGAGCAGTTCTTC.

This chain connects TRBV27 to TRBJ2-3; 9 bases map to TRBD2. The CDR3 has 19 residues. CDR1 and CDR2 from the germline V gene are MNHEY and SMNVEV (reference sequence). With V trimmed by 6 bases and J by 0 bases, 16 bases remained unmatched. Written as DNA, the CDR3 is TGTGCCAGCAGCAGCTCGGGACTAGCCGCACTCTCTAGCACAGATACGCAGTATTTT. Protein product: CASSSSGLAALSSTDTQYF.

V and J are TRBV28 and TRBJ2-5, with TRBD2 matching 8 bases. The CDR3 consists of 14 residues. Per the germline V gene, CDR1 is MDHEN and CDR2 is SYDVKM. V lost 7 bases to trimming and J lost 3 bases; unmatched junction nucleotides: 7. The CDR3 DNA reads as TGTGCCAGCAATCCAGCGGGGGCCGAAGAGACCCAGTACTTC. Its protein is CASNPAGAEETQYF.

This clonotype was detected many times. The CDR3 region is CAISGQSYNEQFF. The CDR3 DNA sequence: TGTGCCATCAGTGGACAGTCCTACAATGAGCAGTTCTTC. This chain links TRBV10-3 with TRBJ2-1; D perhaps matches TRBD1 (5 bases). CDR3 size: 13 residues. Trimming removed 4 bases from V and 1 base from J, with 5 bases in between. The germline CDR1 and CDR2 sequences are ENHRY and SYGVKD.

In its sample, this clonotype was seen many times. It is unclear where the CDR3 begins or ends on the DNA, so no DNA is shown, and the CDR3 is as TCRdb lists it. The chain's CDR3 is CASSVGGGIIVYF. The chain employs TRBV2 and TRBJ2-5; the D call TRBD1 from the table was never checked on the DNA. In germline, CDR1 is SNHLY, CDR2 FYNNEI. The CDR3 totals 13 residues, both ends included.

The table lists this clonotype with many counts. The chain employs TRBV6-5 and TRBJ1-6, with D perhaps TRBD1 (5 bases). V gave up 0 bases and J gave up 0 bases, with 15 bases separating them. The V gene's germline CDR1 is MNHEY and CDR2 SVGAGI. There are 19 residues in the CDR3. The DNA of the CDR3 is TGTGCCAGCAGTTACTCCGCGGGATCCGGGGCCTCCTATAATTCACCCCTCCACTTT. Its translation is CASSYSAGSGASYNSPLHF.

The sample holds many counts of this clonotype. The genes are TRBV20-1 and TRBJ2-7; TRBD2 matches 7 bases. CDR1 is DFQATT, CDR2 SNEGSKA, per germline (reference sequence). Trimming cost V 3 bases and J 7 bases; bases outside gene matches: 12. The CDR3 is 14 amino acids. The CDR3 sequence: CSASAGTTRVEQYF. In DNA form, the CDR3 reads TGCAGTGCTAGCGCTGGGACTACGAGGGTAGAGCAGTACTTC.

The V call is TRBV7-6, the J call TRBJ2-7, with 14 bases aligning to TRBD2. The CDR3 consists of 16 residues. Per germline, CDR1 SGHVS and CDR2 FNYEAQ. J gave up 3 bases and V 5 bases, and 6 bases lay outside the gene matches. The CDR3 DNA is TGTGCCAGCAGCCCCGCGACTAGCGGGAGGGTCTACGAGCAGTACTTC. This encodes CASSPATSGRVYEQYF.

The J gene is TRBJ2-5, the V gene TRBV10-3, with D hard to call. The CDR3 runs to 12 residues. From germline, CDR1 is ENHRY and CDR2 SYGVKD. V dropped 7 bases and J dropped 3 bases, with 9 bases sitting between them. The DNA for the CDR3 is TGTGCCATCAAGGGAAACGAAGAGACCCAGTACTTC. The encoded protein is CAIKGNEETQYF.

There are a few counts of this clonotype. This chain links TRBV19 with TRBJ2-1, with 8 positions matching TRBD1. CDR3 length equals 16 residues. The junction had 5 bases not matched to a gene; V was cut back by 2 bases and J by 2 bases. Germline V gives CDR1 LNHDA, CDR2 SQIVND (reference sequence). DNA of the CDR3: TGTGCCAGTAGTATAAGAACAGGGGGAGCCTACAATGAGCAGTTCTTC. Its translation is CASSIRTGGAYNEQFF.

The rearrangement uses TRBV7-8 and TRBJ1-1; D gene ambiguous. This CDR3 has 14 amino acids. CDR1 is SGHVS and CDR2 is FQNEAQ in the germline V gene. V was trimmed by 5 bases and J by 3 bases, leaving 13 bases between them. CDR3 region: CASSMRSTDTEAFF. DNA for the CDR3: TGTGCCAGCAGCATGAGGTCCACGGACACTGAAGCTTTCTTT.

This clonotype was recorded many times. The chain is built from TRBV7-6 and TRBJ1-4; D remains unclear. V shed 5 bases and J shed 7 bases, with 11 bases lying between them. The germline CDR1 and CDR2 sequences are SGHVS and FNYEAQ. CDR3 length: 13 amino acids. CDR3 nucleotides: TGTGCCAGCAGCCCGGGCCGGGGTGAAAAACTGTTTTTT. Protein product: CASSPGRGEKLFF.